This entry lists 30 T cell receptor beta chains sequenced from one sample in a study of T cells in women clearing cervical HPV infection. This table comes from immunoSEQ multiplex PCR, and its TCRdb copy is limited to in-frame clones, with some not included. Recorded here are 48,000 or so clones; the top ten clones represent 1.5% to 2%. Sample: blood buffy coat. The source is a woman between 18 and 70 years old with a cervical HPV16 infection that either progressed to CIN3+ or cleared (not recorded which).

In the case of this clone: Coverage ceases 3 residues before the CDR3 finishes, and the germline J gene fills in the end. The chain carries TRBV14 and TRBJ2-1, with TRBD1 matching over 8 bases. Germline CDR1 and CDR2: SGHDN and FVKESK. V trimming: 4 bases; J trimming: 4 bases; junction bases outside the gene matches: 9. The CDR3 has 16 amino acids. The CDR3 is CASSRRAGTGYNEQFF. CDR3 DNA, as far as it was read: TGTGCCAGCAGCCGCCGGGCCGGGACAGGATACAATGAG.

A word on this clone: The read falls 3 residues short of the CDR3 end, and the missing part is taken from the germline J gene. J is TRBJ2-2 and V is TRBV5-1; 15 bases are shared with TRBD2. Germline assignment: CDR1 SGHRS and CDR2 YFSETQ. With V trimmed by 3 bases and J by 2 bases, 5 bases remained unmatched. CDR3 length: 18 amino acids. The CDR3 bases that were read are TGCGCCAGCAGCTGGACTAGCGGGGGGGCAGGAAACACCGGGGAG. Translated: CASSWTSGGAGNTGE. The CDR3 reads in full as CASSWTSGGAGNTGELFF.

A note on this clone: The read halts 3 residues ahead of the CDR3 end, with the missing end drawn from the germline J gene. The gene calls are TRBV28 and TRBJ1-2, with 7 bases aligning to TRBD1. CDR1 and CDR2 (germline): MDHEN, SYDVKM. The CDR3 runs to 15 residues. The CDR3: CASSLLTPTGRGYTF. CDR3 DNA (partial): TGTGCCAGCAGTCTTTTAACCCCGACAGGGCGCGGC.

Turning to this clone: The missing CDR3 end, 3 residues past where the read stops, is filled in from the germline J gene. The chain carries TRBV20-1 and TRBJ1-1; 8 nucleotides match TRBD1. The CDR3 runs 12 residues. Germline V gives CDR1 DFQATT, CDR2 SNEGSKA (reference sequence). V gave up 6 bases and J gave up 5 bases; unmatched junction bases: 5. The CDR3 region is CSARQGSTEAFF. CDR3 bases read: TGCAGTGCAAGACAGGGGAGTACTGAA.

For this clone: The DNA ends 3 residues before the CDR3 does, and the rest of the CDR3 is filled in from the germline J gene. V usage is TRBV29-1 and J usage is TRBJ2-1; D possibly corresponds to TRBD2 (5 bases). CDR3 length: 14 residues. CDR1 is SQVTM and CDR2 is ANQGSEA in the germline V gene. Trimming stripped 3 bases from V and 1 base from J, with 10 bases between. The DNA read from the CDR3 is TGCAGCGTTGACCGGGGAGTTTCCTACAATGAG. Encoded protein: CSVDRGVSYNE. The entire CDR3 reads CSVDRGVSYNEQFF.

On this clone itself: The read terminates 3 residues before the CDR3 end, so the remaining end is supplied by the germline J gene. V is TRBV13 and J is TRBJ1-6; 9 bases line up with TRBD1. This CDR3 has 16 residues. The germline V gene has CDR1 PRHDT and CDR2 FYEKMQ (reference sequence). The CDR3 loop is CASSDRDRETWSPLHF. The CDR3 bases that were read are TGTGCCAGCAGCGACCGGGACAGGGAGACTTGGTCTCCC.

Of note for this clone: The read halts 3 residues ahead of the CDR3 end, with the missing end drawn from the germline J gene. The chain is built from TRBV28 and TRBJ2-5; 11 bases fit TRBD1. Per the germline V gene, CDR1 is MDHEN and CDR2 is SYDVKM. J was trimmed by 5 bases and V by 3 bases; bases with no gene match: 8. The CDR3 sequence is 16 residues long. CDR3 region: CASSFIGQGALETQYF. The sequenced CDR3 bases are TGTGCCAGCAGTTTCATCGGACAGGGGGCTTTGGAGACC.

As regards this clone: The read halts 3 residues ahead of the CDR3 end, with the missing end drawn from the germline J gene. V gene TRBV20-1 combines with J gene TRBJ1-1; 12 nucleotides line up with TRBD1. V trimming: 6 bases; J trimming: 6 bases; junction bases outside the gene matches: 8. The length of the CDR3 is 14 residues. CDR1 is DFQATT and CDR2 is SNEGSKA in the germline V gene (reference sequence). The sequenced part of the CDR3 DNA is TGCAGTGCGTACCGGGACAGGGGGCGACCTGAA. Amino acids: CSAYRDRGRPE. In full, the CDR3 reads CSAYRDRGRPEAFF.

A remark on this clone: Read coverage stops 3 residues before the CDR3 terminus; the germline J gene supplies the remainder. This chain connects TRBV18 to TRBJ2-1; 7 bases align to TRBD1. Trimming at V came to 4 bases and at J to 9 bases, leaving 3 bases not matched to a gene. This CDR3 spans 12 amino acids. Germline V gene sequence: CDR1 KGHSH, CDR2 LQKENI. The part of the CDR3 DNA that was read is TGTGCCAGCTCACTGACAGGGCCTGAG. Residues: CASSLTGPE. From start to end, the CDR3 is CASSLTGPEQFF.

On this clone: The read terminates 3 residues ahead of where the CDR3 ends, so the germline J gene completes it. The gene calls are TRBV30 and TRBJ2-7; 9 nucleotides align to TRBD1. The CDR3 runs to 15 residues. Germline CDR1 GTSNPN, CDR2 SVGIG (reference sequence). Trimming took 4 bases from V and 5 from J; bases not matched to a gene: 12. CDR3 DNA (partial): TGTGCCTGGATAAAACCCGGGACAGGGAGCGACGAG. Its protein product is CAWIKPGTGSDE. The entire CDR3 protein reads CAWIKPGTGSDEQYF.

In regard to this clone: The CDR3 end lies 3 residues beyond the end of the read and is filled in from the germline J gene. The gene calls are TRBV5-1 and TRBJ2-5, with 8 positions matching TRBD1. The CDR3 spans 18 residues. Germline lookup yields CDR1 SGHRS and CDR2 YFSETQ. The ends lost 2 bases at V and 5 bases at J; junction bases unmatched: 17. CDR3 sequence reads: CASSFKRPTGVGSETQYF. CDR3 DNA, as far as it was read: TGCGCCAGCAGCTTCAAACGACCGACAGGGGTAGGGAGTGAGACC. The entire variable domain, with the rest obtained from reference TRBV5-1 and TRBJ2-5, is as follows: KAGVTQTPRYLIKTRGQQVTLSCSPISGHRSVSWYQQTPGQGLQFLFEYFSETQRNKGNFPGRFSGRQFSNSRSEMNVSTLELGDSALYLCASSFKRPTGVGSETQYFGPGTRLLVL.

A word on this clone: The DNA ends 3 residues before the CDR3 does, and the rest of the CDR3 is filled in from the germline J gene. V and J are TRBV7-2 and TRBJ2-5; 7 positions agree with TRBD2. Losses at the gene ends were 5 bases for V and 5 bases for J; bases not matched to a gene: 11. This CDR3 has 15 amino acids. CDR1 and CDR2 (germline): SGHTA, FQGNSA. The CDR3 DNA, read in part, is TGTGCCAGCAGCCAGGCGGTGACTAGCTGGGAGACC. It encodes CASSQAVTSWET. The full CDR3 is CASSQAVTSWETQYF.

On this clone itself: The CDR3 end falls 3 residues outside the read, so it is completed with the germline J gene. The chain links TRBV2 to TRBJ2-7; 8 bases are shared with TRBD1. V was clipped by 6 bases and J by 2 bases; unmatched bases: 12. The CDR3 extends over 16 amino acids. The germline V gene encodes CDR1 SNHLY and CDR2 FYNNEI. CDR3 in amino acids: CASSLLGGQGPYEQYF. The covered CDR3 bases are TGTGCCAGCAGCCTTCTCGGCGGACAGGGCCCCTACGAG.

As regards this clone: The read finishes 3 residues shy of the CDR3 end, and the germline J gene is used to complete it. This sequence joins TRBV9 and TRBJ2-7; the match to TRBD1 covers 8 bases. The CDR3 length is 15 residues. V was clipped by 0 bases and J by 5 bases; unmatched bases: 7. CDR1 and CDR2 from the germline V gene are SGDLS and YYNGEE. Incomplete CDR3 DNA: TGTGCCAGCAGCGTAGCCCTGACAGGGGAAGACGAG. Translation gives CASSVALTGEDE. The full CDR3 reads CASSVALTGEDEQYF.

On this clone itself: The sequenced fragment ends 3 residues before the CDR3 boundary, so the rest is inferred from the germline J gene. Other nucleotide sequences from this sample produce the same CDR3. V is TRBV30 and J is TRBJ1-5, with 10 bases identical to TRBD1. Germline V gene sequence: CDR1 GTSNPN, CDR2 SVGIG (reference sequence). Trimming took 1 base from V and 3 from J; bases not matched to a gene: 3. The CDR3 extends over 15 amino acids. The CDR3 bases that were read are TGTGCCTGGAGTGGGACAGGGGGTATCAATCAGCCC. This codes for CAWSGTGGINQP. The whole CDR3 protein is CAWSGTGGINQPQHF.

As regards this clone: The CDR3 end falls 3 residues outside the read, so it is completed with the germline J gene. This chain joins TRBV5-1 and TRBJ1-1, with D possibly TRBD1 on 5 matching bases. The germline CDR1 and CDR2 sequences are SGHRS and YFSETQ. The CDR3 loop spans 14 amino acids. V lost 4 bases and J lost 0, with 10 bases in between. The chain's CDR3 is CASSPDTLNTEAFF. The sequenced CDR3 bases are TGCGCCAGCAGCCCGGACACATTGAACACTGAA.

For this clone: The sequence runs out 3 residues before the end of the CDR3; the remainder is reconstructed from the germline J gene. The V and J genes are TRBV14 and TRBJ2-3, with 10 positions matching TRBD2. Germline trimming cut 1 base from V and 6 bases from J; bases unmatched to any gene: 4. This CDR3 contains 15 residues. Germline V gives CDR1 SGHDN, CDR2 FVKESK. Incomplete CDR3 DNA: TGTGCCAGCAGCCAAGTAGCGGGGGGCTACGATACG. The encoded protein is CASSQVAGGYDT. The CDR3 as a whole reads CASSQVAGGYDTQYF.

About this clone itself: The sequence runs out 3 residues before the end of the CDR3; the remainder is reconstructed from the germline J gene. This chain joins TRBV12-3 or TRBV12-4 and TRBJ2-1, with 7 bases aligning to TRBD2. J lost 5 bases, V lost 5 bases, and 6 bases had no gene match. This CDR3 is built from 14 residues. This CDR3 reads CASSPSGLDNEQFF. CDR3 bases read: TGTGCCAGCAGTCCTAGCGGACTTGACAATGAG.

The CDR3 DNA, read in part, is TGTGCCATCAGTGGGCAGGGAGAAATCAGC. As protein: CAISGQGEIS. The whole CDR3 sequence is CAISGQGEISYTF. The V call is TRBV10-3, the J call TRBJ1-2; D may be TRBD1 (5 bases). The CDR3 end is not reached by the read, which stops 3 residues before it; the germline J gene fills it in. There are 13 residues in the CDR3. CDR1 is ENHRY, CDR2 SYGVKD, per germline.

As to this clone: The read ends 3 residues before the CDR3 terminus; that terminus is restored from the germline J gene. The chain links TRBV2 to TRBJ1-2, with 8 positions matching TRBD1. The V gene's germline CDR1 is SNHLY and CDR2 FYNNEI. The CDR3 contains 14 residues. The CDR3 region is CASSPVPGTGGYTF. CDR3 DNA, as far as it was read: TGTGCCAGCAGCCCGGTACCCGGGACAGGCGGC. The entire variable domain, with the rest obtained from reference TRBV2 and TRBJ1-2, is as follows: EPEVTQTPSHQVTQMGQEVILRCVPISNHLYFYWYRQILGQKVEFLVSFYNNEISEKSEIFDDQFSVERPDGSNFTLKIRSTKLEDSAMYFCASSPVPGTGGYTFGSGTRLTVV.

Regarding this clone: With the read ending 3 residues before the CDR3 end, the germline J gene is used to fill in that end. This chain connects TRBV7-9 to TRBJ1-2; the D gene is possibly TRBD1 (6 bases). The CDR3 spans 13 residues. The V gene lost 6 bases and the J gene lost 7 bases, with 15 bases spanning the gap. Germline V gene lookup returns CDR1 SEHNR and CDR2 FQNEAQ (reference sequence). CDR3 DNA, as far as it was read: TGTGCCAGCAGTTACGACAGGTTAGGTGGC. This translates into CASSYDRLGG. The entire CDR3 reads CASSYDRLGGYTF.

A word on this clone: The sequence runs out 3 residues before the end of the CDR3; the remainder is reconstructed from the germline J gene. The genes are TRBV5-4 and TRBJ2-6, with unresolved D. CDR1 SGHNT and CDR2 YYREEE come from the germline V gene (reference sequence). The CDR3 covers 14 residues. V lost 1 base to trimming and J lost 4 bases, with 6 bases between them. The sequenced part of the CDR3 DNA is TGTGCCAGCAGCTTGAAGGGCGGGGCCAACGTC. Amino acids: CASSLKGGANV. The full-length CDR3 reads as CASSLKGGANVLTF.

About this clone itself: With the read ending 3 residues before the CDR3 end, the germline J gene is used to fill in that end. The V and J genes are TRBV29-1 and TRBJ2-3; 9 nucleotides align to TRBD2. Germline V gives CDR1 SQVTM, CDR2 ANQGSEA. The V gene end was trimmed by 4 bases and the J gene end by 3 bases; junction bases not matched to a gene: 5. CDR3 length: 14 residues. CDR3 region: CSVGLAGVTDTQYF. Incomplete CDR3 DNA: TGCAGCGTTGGATTAGCGGGGGTTACAGATACG.

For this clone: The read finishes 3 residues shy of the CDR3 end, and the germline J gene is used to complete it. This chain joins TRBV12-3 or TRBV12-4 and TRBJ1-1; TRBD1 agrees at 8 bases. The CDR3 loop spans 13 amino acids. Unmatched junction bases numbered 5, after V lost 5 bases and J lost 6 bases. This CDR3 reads CASSGQGLAEAFF. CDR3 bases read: TGTGCCAGCAGTGGACAGGGCTTGGCTGAA.

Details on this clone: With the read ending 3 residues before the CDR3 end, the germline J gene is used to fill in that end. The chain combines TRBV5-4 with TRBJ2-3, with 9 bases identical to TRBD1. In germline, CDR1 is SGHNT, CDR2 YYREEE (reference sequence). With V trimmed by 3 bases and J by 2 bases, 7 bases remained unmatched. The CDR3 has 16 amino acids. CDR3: CASSYDRGVVTDTQYF. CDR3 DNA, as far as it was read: TGTGCCAGCAGCTACGACAGGGGGGTGGTCACAGATACG.

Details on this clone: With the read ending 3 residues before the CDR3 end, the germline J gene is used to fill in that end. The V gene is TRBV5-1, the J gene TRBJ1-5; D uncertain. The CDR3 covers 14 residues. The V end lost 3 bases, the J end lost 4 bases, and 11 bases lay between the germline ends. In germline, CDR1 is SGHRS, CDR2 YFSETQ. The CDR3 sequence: CASSSGLPNQPQHF. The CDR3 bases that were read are TGCGCCAGCAGCTCCGGACTGCCTAATCAGCCC.

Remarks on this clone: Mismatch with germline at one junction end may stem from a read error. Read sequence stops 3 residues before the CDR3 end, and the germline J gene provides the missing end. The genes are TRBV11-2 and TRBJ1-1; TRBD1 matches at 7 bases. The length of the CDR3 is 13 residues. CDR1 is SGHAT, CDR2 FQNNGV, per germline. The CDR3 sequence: CASSLDRVTEAFF. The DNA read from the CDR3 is TGTGCCAGCAGCCTAGACAGGGTCACTGAA.

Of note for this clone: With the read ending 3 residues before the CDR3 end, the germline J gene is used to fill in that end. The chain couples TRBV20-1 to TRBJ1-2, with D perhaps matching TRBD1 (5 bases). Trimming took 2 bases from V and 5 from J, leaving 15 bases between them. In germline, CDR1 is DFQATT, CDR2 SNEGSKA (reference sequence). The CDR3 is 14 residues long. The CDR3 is CSARPSTASYGYTF. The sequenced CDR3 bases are TGCAGTGCTAGACCTTCGACAGCCTCTTATGGC.

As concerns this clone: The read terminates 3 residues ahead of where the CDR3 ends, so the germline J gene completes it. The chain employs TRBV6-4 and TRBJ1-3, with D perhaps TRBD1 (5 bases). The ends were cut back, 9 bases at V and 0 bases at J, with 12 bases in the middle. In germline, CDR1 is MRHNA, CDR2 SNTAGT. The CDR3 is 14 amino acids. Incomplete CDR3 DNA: TGTGCCAGTGAGACAGAGTTCTCTGGAAACACC. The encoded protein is CASETEFSGNT. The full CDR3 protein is CASETEFSGNTIYF.

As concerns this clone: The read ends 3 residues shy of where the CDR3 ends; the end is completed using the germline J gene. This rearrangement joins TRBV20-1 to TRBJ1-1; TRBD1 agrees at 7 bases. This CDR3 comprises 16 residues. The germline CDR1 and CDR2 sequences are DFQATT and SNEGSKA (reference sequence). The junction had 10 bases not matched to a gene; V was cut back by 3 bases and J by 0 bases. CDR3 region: CSARRGTGEVNTEAFF. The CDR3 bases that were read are TGCAGTGCTAGGAGGGGTACAGGGGAGGTGAACACTGAA.